Reported below is one TCR beta chain. This sample was included in a study of T cell changes during pregnancy in multiple sclerosis. Assay used: immunoSEQ multiplex PCR; TCRdb lists only in-frame clones, some missing. Altogether tens of thousands of clones are present, roughly nine tenths being singletons, with the ten largest covering 1% to 1.5%. This CDR3 comprises 13 residues. Germline loops: CDR1 SQVTM, CDR2 ANQGSEA. Trimming pared 0 bases from V and 0 bases from J, leaving 5 bases between. The sample consisted of CD4+ T cells from peripheral blood mononuclear cells, taken after pregnancy. The clonotype originates from a female donor with multiple sclerosis, enrolled in a pregnancy study. This sequence joins TRBV29-1 and TRBJ1-1; no clear D. This chain's CDR3 is CSVEEFMNTEAFF. The CDR3 bases are TGCAGCGTTGAAGAGTTCATGAACACTGAAGCTTTCTTT.